The clone carrying this TCR beta chain was seen a handful of times. The antigen remains undetermined. The V end was cut by 1 base, the J end by 0 bases, with 16 bases between. The CDR3 covers 17 residues. Germline values: CDR1 SGHDN, CDR2 FVKESK. This entry is derived from a study of T cells in Graves' hyperthyroidism and ophthalmopathy. Study results and limitations: A median around 6.8 months before onset, the model predicted ophthalmopathy.

Researchers took RNA transcripts and amplified the TCR beta CDR3 regions from them. TCR CDR3 regions were first amplified by RT-PCR with HTBI primers. TCRdb called the multiplex PCR reads again in MiXCR, with one record for every CDR3 protein. This sample has 300,000 to 450,000 distinct CDR3 sequences, with about 15% found just once. The receptor was isolated from a young woman with Graves' hyperthyroidism that later progressed to Graves' ophthalmopathy. The rearrangement joins TRBV14 to TRBJ2-7; TRBD2 might be the D (6 bases). Material: blood. The CDR3 region is CASSQVGRRESSYEQYF. In DNA, the CDR3 is TGTGCCAGCAGCCAAGTGGGGAGACGGGAGAGCTCCTACGAGCAGTACTTC.